This T cell receptor (beta chain) was retrieved from a study of OX40 agonist ivuxolimab in advanced cancers. Overall study context: Partial responses were achieved by three patients: one hepatocellular carcinoma, two cutaneous melanoma.

Comment on this clone: Antigen specificity is unknown.

The assay was immunoSEQ multiplex PCR, and TCRdb's table has in-frame clones only and misses some. Of 65,000 to 90,000 clones listed, approximately 78% are singletons. Trimming took off 2 bases at V and 7 bases at J, with 15 bases between the two ends. The CDR3 spans 15 residues. Germline V gene sequence: CDR1 MNHNY, CDR2 SVGAGI (reference sequence). Study results and caveats: Some nonresponders also had low normalized T-cell clonal expansion.

The chain carries TRBV6-6 and TRBJ2-4; TRBD2 is a possible D gene (7 bases). The sequence was collected from an adult with an advanced solid tumor such as melanoma, head and neck, liver or kidney cancer. The specimen comprised CD4+ or CD8+ T cells sorted from blood, sampled in a trial of the OX40 agonist ivuxolimab. The CDR3 DNA reads as TGTGCCAGCAGTTACGGAGGGGGAGGGGATAACATTCAGTACTTC. It translates to CASSYGGGGDNIQYF.